One and the same sample provided the 28 T cell receptor beta chains below, sequenced in a study of blood T cell repertoires in COVID-19. Clones were sequenced by immunoSEQ multiplex PCR, and TCRdb holds only the in-frame ones, with some missing. The data show a few hundred thousand clones, 80% to 90% seen once. The specimen sequenced was PBMCs or T cells enriched from blood (not recorded which). Source of these receptors: a man younger than 45 who had recovered from COVID-19.

The count of this clone is one. The genes are TRBV7-2 and TRBJ1-1; 7 nucleotides agree with TRBD1. J lost 3 bases, V lost 1 base, and 14 bases had no gene match. Germline values: CDR1 SGHTA, CDR2 FQGNSA. The CDR3 length is 18 residues. CDR3 bases: TGTGCCAGCAGCTTAGTTGGAGGGGGCACGGGGGCTCACACTGAAGCTTTCTTT. Protein product: CASSLVGGGTGAHTEAFF.

The chain is built from TRBV5-1 and TRBJ2-2, with TRBD2 identical over 10 bases. The CDR3 is 16 residues long. Trimming cost V 4 bases and J 2 bases; bases outside gene matches: 5. Germline V gene data show CDR1 as SGHRS and CDR2 as YFSETQ. The CDR3 protein is CASSPRTSGNTGELFF. The CDR3 region has the DNA TGCGCCAGCAGCCCTAGGACTAGCGGAAACACCGGGGAGCTGTTTTTT.

This clone was counted once. The gene calls are TRBV5-6 and TRBJ2-7; 7 positions agree with TRBD1. The CDR3 is made up of 14 amino acids. Germline V CDR1 and CDR2: SGHDT, YYEEEE. J lost 2 bases, V lost 2 bases, and 4 bases had no gene match. The CDR3 bases are TGTGCCAGCAGCTTCGGGACAGACACCTACGAGCAGTACTTC. Protein product: CASSFGTDTYEQYF.

This chain joins TRBV3-1 (or the pseudogene TRBV3-2) and TRBJ1-3; TRBD1 agrees at 8 bases. V was pared by 4 bases and J by 4 bases, with 6 bases of the junction left unmatched. Per the germline V gene, CDR1 is LGHDT and CDR2 is YNNKEL (reference sequence). The CDR3 has 15 amino acids. CDR3 residues: CASSLRQGKGNTIYF. CDR3 coding DNA: TGTGCCAGCAGCCTTCGACAGGGGAAGGGAAACACCATATATTTT.

This chain joins TRBV3-1 (or the pseudogene TRBV3-2) and TRBJ2-1; 7 bases map to TRBD2. The CDR3 length is 16 residues. Germline V gene sequence: CDR1 LGHDT, CDR2 YNNKEL (reference sequence). After removal of 1 base from V and 4 bases from J, the junction contained 7 bases not matched to a gene. CDR3 bases: TGTGCCAGCAGCCAAGTAACCGGGGGGTCATACAATGAGCAGTTCTTC. Its protein is CASSQVTGGSYNEQFF.

The chain has TRBV5-5 and TRBJ2-2; perhaps TRBD1 as D (6 bases). Trimming removed 5 bases from V and 7 bases from J, with 21 bases in between. The CDR3 is 16 amino acids. The V gene's germline CDR1 is SGHKS and CDR2 YYEKEE (reference sequence). The CDR3 loop reads CASSSTTGTRGGELFF. The DNA of the CDR3 is TGTGCCAGCAGTTCGACTACCGGGACACGTGGCGGGGAGCTGTTTTTT.

This clone was observed a single time. The rearrangement joins TRBV5-1 to TRBJ1-6, with TRBD1 identical over 7 bases. Trimming removed 4 bases from V and 10 bases from J; junction bases left unmatched: 14. CDR1 is SGHRS, CDR2 YFSETQ, per germline. The CDR3 extends over 16 amino acids. The DNA for the CDR3 is TGCGCCAGCAGCCTTGACGGGACAGCGTCCGGCTCACCCCTCCACTTT. As protein: CASSLDGTASGSPLHF. The variable domain in full, with the rest retrieved from reference TRBV5-1 and TRBJ1-6, is KAGVTQTPRYLIKTRGQQVTLSCSPISGHRSVSWYQQTPGQGLQFLFEYFSETQRNKGNFPGRFSGRQFSNSRSEMNVSTLELGDSALYLCASSLDGTASGSPLHFGNGTRLTVT.

The chain uses TRBV4-1 and TRBJ1-5, with TRBD1 matching over 9 bases. In germline, CDR1 is MGHRA, CDR2 YSYEKL. The CDR3 extends over 14 amino acids. V shed 4 bases, J shed 7 bases, and the junction held 5 bases outside the gene matches. The CDR3 reads CASSLQGAGQPQHF. CDR3 bases: TGCGCCAGCAGCCTACAGGGGGCAGGACAGCCCCAGCATTTT.

The chain recombines TRBV4-1 with TRBJ1-1; D perhaps matches TRBD1 (5 bases). CDR3 length: 12 amino acids. V lost 4 bases to trimming and J lost 11 bases, with 14 bases between them. Germline CDR1 is MGHRA and CDR2 is YSYEKL. The CDR3 DNA sequence: TGCGCCAGCAGCCTACACTCAGGGTACGCTTTCTTT. It specifies CASSLHSGYAFF.

The table lists this clone with a count of one. V and J are TRBV2 and TRBJ1-6, with TRBD1 identical over 7 bases. V was clipped by 10 bases and J by 9 bases; unmatched bases: 12. Germline values: CDR1 SNHLY, CDR2 FYNNEI. The CDR3 covers 14 residues. The DNA of the CDR3 is TGTGCCAAAAACCCGGGACAGTCTGGTTCACCCCTCCACTTT. Translated: CAKNPGQSGSPLHF.

The chain couples TRBV5-6 to TRBJ2-1, with 7 bases identical to TRBD2. J lost 5 bases, V lost 5 bases, and 13 bases had no gene match. This CDR3 has 16 amino acids. Germline V gene sequence: CDR1 SGHDT, CDR2 YYEEEE. For the CDR3, the DNA is TGTGCCAGCAGAACCCTCACTGGCGGGGGAGACAATGAGCAGTTCTTC. It translates to CASRTLTGGGDNEQFF.

The chain is built from TRBV29-1 and TRBJ1-6, with 7 bases that match TRBD1. The CDR3 consists of 15 residues. Germline V gene data show CDR1 as SQVTM and CDR2 as ANQGSEA. J gave up 5 bases and V 6 bases, and 10 bases lay outside the gene matches. Written as DNA, the CDR3 is TGCAGCGTCGTACTCCCGGGACAGAATAATTCACCCCTCCACTTT. Translating gives CSVVLPGQNNSPLHF.

V is TRBV3-1 (or the pseudogene TRBV3-2) and J is TRBJ1-3; D possibly corresponds to TRBD1 (5 bases). Germline assignment: CDR1 LGHDT and CDR2 YNNKEL (reference sequence). Between the trimmed V and J ends, which lost 8 bases and 2 bases, there was a span of 13 bases. This CDR3 spans 14 amino acids. The CDR3 sequence is CASGVAGTGNTIYF. In DNA, the CDR3 is TGTGCCAGCGGGGTTGCAGGGACTGGAAACACCATATATTTT.

This clone showed up just a few times. The junction shows a germline mismatch at one end, possibly a read error. The chain has TRBV2 and TRBJ2-7, with 7 bases that match TRBD2. Germline V CDR1 and CDR2: SNHLY, FYNNEI. CDR3 length: 12 residues. CDR3 in DNA: TGTGCCAGCAGTGATCTGGGCAGGACTAGGAACTTC. Amino acids: CASSDLGRTRNF.

The count of this clone is one. V is TRBV10-2 and J is TRBJ1-6; the match to TRBD1 covers 7 bases. The ends lost 7 bases at V and 6 bases at J; junction bases unmatched: 3. The CDR3 is 13 residues long. Germline CDR1 reads WSHSY; CDR2 reads SAAADI. CDR3 loop: CASTGQVNSPLHF. CDR3 coding DNA: TGCGCCAGCACCGGACAGGTTAATTCACCCCTCCACTTT.

The chain links TRBV27 to TRBJ1-2; TRBD1 matches at 8 bases. Germline V lookup: CDR1 MNHEY, CDR2 SMNVEV (reference sequence). This CDR3 comprises 17 residues. J gave up 4 bases and V 2 bases, and 12 bases lay outside the gene matches. CDR3: CASSLGRGPAGSYGYTF. DNA of the CDR3: TGTGCCAGCAGTTTAGGCAGGGGGCCCGCCGGGAGCTATGGCTACACCTTC.

The count of this clone is one. CDR3 region: CASSHPGLAGGLSYEQYF. CDR3 bases: TGTGCCAGCAGCCATCCTGGACTAGCGGGGGGCCTCTCCTACGAGCAGTACTTC. V and J are TRBV7-9 and TRBJ2-7, with 14 bases matching TRBD2. The germline CDR1 and CDR2 sequences are SEHNR and FQNEAQ (reference sequence). The CDR3 is 18 residues long. Trimming took 5 bases from V and 0 from J; bases not matched to a gene: 9.

The rearrangement uses TRBV2 and TRBJ1-3; maybe TRBD1 (5 bases). Germline V lookup: CDR1 SNHLY, CDR2 FYNNEI. V was shortened by 4 bases and J by 3 bases, with 13 bases between the two germline ends. CDR3 length equals 15 residues. The CDR3 here is CASSVGGGIGNTIYF. The DNA for the CDR3 is TGTGCCAGCAGTGTGGGGGGGGGAATTGGAAACACCATATATTTT. Supplemented by reference TRBV2 and TRBJ1-3, the full variable domain reads EPEVTQTPSHQVTQMGQEVILRCVPISNHLYFYWYRQILGQKVEFLVSFYNNEISEKSEIFDDQFSVERPDGSNFTLKIRSTKLEDSAMYFCASSVGGGIGNTIYFGEGSWLTVV.

This rearrangement joins TRBV27 to TRBJ2-7; 12 positions agree with TRBD1. This CDR3 region has 14 residues. The ends lost 8 bases at V and 6 bases at J; junction bases unmatched: 8. Germline-derived CDR1 and CDR2 are MNHEY and SMNVEV (reference sequence). For the CDR3, the DNA is TGTGCCAGCCGACCCGGGACAGGGGGCTTCGAGCAGTACTTC. This gives the protein CASRPGTGGFEQYF.

J is TRBJ1-4 and V is TRBV27; no firm D call. Germline V lookup: CDR1 MNHEY, CDR2 SMNVEV (reference sequence). The ends were cut back, 0 bases at V and 9 bases at J, with 8 bases in the middle. The CDR3 runs to 13 residues. The CDR3 is CASSLSMRKKLFF. CDR3 bases: TGTGCCAGCAGTTTATCGATGAGGAAAAAACTGTTTTTT.

This clone came up a few times. The chain links TRBV13 to TRBJ2-5; 12 bases line up with TRBD2. The germline V gene has CDR1 PRHDT and CDR2 FYEKMQ (reference sequence). The junction had 9 bases not matched to a gene; V was cut back by 3 bases and J by 4 bases. CDR3 length equals 17 residues. CDR3: CASSFVGLAGNRETQYF. CDR3 in DNA: TGTGCCAGCAGCTTTGTGGGACTAGCGGGTAATAGAGAGACCCAGTACTTC.

The gene calls are TRBV12-5 and TRBJ2-3, with D tentatively TRBD2 (5 bases). This CDR3 spans 13 amino acids. Germline assignment: CDR1 LGHNT and CDR2 FRNRAP. V lost 0 bases, J lost 6 bases, and 7 bases lay in between. The CDR3 sequence: CASGLVGGDTQYF. CDR3 bases: TGTGCTAGTGGTTTGGTGGGCGGGGATACGCAGTATTTT.

This sequence joins TRBV6-1 and TRBJ2-5; D ambiguous. This CDR3 comprises 12 residues. Germline lookup yields CDR1 MNHNS and CDR2 SASEGT. Deletions cut 3 bases from V and 1 base from J, with 3 bases between. The CDR3 region has the DNA TGTGCCAGCAGTGACGTCCAAGAGACCCAGTACTTC. Translation: CASSDVQETQYF.

The CDR3 is CASRRTGNNEQFF. CDR3 DNA sequence: TGTGCCAGCAGGCGGACGGGAAACAATGAGCAGTTCTTC. The genes are TRBV11-3 and TRBJ2-1; the D gene is possibly TRBD2 (5 bases). CDR3 length: 13 amino acids. The V and J ends lost 6 bases and 5 bases respectively, with 11 bases between them. Germline CDR1 and CDR2: SGHNT and YENEEA.

This chain joins TRBV4-2 and TRBJ2-2; D is undetermined. The V end lost 0 bases, the J end lost 8 bases, and 10 bases lay between the germline ends. This CDR3 has 14 amino acids. Germline V gene lookup returns CDR1 LGHNA and CDR2 YNFKEQ. CDR3 protein: CASSQERAHGELFF. In nucleotides, the CDR3 is TGTGCCAGCAGCCAAGAAAGAGCCCATGGGGAGCTGTTTTTT.

A word on this clone: The sample holds other DNA sequences that translate to the same CDR3. The chain joins TRBV5-6 to TRBJ1-2; 8 bases are a match to TRBD1. The CDR3 loop spans 14 amino acids. V dropped 2 bases and J dropped 5; count of bases not matched to a gene: 5. The germline gives CDR1 SGHDT, CDR2 YYEEEE. CDR3 in DNA: TGTGCCAGCAGCTTCGGGACAGGCGTATATGGCTACACCTTC. It encodes CASSFGTGVYGYTF. Full variable domain (outside the CDR3, taken from reference TRBV5-6 and TRBJ1-2): DAGVTQSPTHLIKTRGQQVTLRCSPKSGHDTVSWYQQALGQGPQFIFQYYEEEERQRGNFPDRFSGHQFPNYSSELNVNALLLGDSALYLCASSFGTGVYGYTFGSGTRLTVV.

V and J are TRBV11-2 and TRBJ1-3; D uncertain. The V gene lost 3 bases and the J gene lost 10 bases, with 7 bases spanning the gap. There are 11 residues in the CDR3. Germline V CDR1 and CDR2: SGHAT, FQNNGV. The CDR3 sequence: CASSFQETIYF. The CDR3 DNA follows: TGTGCCAGCAGCTTCCAGGAAACCATATATTTT.

This clone has only one observation. The genes are TRBV19 and TRBJ1-5; no clear D. This CDR3 has 16 residues. Trimming pared 7 bases from V and 2 bases from J, leaving 18 bases between. Looked up from germline, CDR1 is LNHDA and CDR2 is SQIVND (reference sequence). The CDR3 here is CASTSWGASGNQPQHF. The DNA of the CDR3 is TGTGCCAGTACCTCCTGGGGAGCGTCGGGCAATCAGCCCCAGCATTTT.